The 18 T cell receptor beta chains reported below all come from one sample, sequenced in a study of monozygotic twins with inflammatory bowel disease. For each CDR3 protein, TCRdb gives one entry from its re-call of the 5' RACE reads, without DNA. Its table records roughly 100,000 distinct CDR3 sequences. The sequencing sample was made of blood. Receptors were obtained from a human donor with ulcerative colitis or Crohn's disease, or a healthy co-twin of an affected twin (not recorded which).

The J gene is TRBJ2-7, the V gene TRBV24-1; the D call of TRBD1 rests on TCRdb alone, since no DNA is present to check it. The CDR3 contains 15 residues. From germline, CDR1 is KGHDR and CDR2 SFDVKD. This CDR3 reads CATSDQNRGTYEQYF.

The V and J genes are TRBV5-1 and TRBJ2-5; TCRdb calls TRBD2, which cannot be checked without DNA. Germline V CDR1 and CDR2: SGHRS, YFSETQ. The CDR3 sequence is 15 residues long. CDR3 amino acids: CASSKTSGSPETQYF.

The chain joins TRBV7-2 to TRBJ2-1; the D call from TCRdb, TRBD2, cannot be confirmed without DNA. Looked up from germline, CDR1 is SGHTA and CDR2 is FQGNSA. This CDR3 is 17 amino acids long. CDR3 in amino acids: CASSAIGTSGQSDEQFF.

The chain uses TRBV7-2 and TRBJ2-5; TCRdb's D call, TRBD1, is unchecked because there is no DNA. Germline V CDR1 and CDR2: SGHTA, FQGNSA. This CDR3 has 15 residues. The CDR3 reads CASRKGVTYQETQYF.

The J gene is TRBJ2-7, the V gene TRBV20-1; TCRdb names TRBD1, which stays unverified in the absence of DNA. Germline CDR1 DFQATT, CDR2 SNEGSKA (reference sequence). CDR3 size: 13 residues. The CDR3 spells CSARVPGAYEQYF.

The CDR3 is CASSQDSVRSYEQYF. The chain is built from TRBV3-1 and TRBJ2-7. CDR1 and CDR2 (germline): LGHDT, YNNKEL (reference sequence). The CDR3 is 15 residues long.

The CDR3 loop is CSARVSFNEQFF. The gene calls are TRBV20-1 and TRBJ2-1. Germline CDR1 is DFQATT and CDR2 is SNEGSKA (reference sequence). This CDR3 is 12 amino acids long.

CDR3 region: CASMRQGAETQYF. The V call is TRBV5-1, the J call TRBJ2-5; the D gene TCRdb calls, TRBD1, cannot be checked with no DNA. Germline V gene sequence: CDR1 SGHRS, CDR2 YFSETQ. The CDR3 has 13 residues.

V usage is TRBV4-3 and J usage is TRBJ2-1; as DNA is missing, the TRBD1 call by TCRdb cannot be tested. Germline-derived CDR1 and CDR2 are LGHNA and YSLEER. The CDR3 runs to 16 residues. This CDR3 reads CASSHLTGGANNEQFF.

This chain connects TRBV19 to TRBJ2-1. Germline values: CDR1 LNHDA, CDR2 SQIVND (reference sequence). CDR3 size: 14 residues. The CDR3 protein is CASSIRRTANEQFF.

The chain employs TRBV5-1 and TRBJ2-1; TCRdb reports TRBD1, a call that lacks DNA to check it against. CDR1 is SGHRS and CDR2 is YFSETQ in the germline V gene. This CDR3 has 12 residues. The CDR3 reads CASSPTTGRQFF.

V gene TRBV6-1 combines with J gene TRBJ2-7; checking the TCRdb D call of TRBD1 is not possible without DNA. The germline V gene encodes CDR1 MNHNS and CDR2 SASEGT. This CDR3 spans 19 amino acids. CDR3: CASRRGPKIQGKESYEQYF.

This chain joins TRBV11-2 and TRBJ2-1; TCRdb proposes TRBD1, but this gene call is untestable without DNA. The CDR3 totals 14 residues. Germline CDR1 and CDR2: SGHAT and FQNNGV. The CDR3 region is CASSLAQGAHEQFF.

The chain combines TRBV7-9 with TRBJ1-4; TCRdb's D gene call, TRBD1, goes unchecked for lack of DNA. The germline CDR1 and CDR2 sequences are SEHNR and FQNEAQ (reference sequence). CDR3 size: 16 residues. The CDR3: CASSLILGSGNEKLFF.

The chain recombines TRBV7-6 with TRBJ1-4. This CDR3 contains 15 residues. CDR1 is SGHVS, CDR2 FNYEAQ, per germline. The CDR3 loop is CASSLGTAGNEKLFF.

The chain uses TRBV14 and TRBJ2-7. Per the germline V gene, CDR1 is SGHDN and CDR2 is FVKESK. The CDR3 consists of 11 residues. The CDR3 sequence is CASSQVNEQYF.

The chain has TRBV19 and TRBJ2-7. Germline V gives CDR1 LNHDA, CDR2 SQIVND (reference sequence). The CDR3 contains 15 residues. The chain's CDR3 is CASSILAGGTYEQYF.

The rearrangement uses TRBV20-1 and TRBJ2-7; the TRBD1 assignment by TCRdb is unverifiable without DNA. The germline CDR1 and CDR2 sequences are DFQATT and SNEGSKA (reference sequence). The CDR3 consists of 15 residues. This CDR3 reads CSTRDATGPAYEQYF.